This T cell receptor beta chain was identified in a study of cytomegalovirus exposure and HLA in healthy donors. The CDR3 covers 13 residues. Germline loops: CDR1 LNHNV, CDR2 YYDKDF (reference sequence). The V end was cut by 7 bases, the J end by 9 bases, with 18 bases between. With 60 Vbeta and 13 Jbeta primers, the PCR was carried out. Method: immunoSEQ multiplex PCR; TCRdb's copy keeps in-frame clones and lacks some. Here the sample spans approximately 130,000 clones, about 78% being singletons. The sequence came from a man aged 45-60 years in good health and CMV-seronegative. Input material: PBMCs. The rearrangement links TRBV15 to TRBJ2-5; TRBD1 might be the D (6 bases). CDR3 loop: CATKNAGAASQYF. The CDR3, as DNA: TGTGCCACCAAGAACGCAGGGGCGGCGTCCCAGTACTTC.